The 30 T cell receptor beta chains below come from one sample, sequenced in a study of a mutant IDH1 vaccine in newly diagnosed glioma. The time point is: week 47, end of study. Doses consisted of 300 ug of mutant IDH1 20-mer peptide each, paired with topical imiquimod. Their antigen targets remain unknown. The method was immunoSEQ multiplex PCR; TCRdb's version includes in-frame clones alone and lacks a portion of them. The data show tens of thousands of clones, approximately 82% seen once. Specimen: PBMCs, collected from a glioma patient whose treatment included an IDH1 peptide vaccine. The receptors derive from a man aged 18 to 29 with glioma. Some clones in this sample may be carry-over from other donors' samples.

J is TRBJ1-1 and V is TRBV14; the match to TRBD1 covers 8 bases. Germline CDR1 and CDR2: SGHDN and FVKESK. This CDR3 comprises 15 residues. After removal of 5 bases from V and 6 bases from J, the junction contained 11 bases not matched to a gene. CDR3 region: CASSKPRTGRAEAFF. The CDR3 bases are TGTGCCAGCAGCAAACCGCGGACAGGGCGCGCTGAAGCTTTCTTT.

The chain uses TRBV14 and TRBJ1-6, with TRBD1 matching 9 bases. The CDR3 runs 14 residues. Trimming removed 3 bases from V and 11 bases from J; junction bases left unmatched: 5. Germline V gene data show CDR1 as SGHDN and CDR2 as FVKESK. CDR3 sequence (DNA): TGTGCCAGCAGCCAGGGACAGGGTTTTACACCCCTCCACTTT. Translated: CASSQGQGFTPLHF.

V usage is TRBV7-9 and J usage is TRBJ2-3; 7 nucleotides match TRBD2. V shed 5 bases and J 6 bases; nucleotides not matched to a gene: 8. The CDR3 is 14 residues long. Germline loops: CDR1 SEHNR, CDR2 FQNEAQ (reference sequence). CDR3 sequence reads: CASSTASGPDTQYF. In DNA form, the CDR3 reads TGTGCCAGCAGCACTGCTAGCGGACCCGATACGCAGTATTTT.

The J gene is TRBJ1-6, the V gene TRBV14; D may be TRBD1 (5 bases). The CDR3 is made up of 15 amino acids. The V gene lost 6 bases and the J gene lost 4 bases, with 13 bases spanning the gap. In germline, CDR1 is SGHDN, CDR2 FVKESK. The CDR3 sequence: CASSPPGLYNSPLHF. CDR3 bases: TGTGCCAGCAGTCCCCCGGGACTTTATAATTCACCCCTCCACTTT. The variable domain in full, completed from reference TRBV14 and TRBJ1-6, reads EAGVTQFPSHSVIEKGQTVTLRCDPISGHDNLYWYRRVMGKEIKFLLHFVKESKQDESGMPNNRFLAERTGGTYSTLKVQPAELEDSGVYFCASSPPGLYNSPLHFGNGTRLTVT.

With respect to this clone: Additional DNA sequences in this sample encode the identical CDR3. This chain connects TRBV18 to TRBJ1-1; possibly TRBD1 for D (5 bases). V lost 6 bases to trimming and J lost 3 bases, with 11 bases between them. Germline V CDR1 and CDR2: KGHSH, LQKENI. The CDR3 consists of 13 residues. The CDR3, as DNA: TGTGCCAGCTCGTACGACAGTTACACTGAAGCTTTCTTT. Its protein product is CASSYDSYTEAFF. Combining the CDR3 with reference TRBV18 and TRBJ1-1 gives the whole variable domain NAGVMQNPRHLVRRRGQEARLRCSPMKGHSHVYWYRQLPEEGLKFMVYLQKENIIDESGMPKERFSAEFPKEGPSILRIQQVVRGDSAAYFCASSYDSYTEAFFGQGTRLTVV.

In its sample, this clone was seen once. V and J are TRBV4-1 and TRBJ2-1; D may be TRBD1 or TRBD2 (5 bases each). The V and J ends lost 5 bases and 8 bases respectively, with 13 bases between them. Germline CDR1 and CDR2: MGHRA and YSYEKL. The CDR3 totals 13 residues. The chain's CDR3 is CASSERGEYEQFF. The CDR3 nucleotides read TGCGCCAGCAGCGAACGAGGGGAGTATGAGCAGTTCTTC.

V is TRBV19 and J is TRBJ1-1, with 9 nucleotides matching TRBD1. CDR1 is LNHDA, CDR2 SQIVND, per germline (reference sequence). J gave up 1 base and V 4 bases, and 7 bases lay outside the gene matches. The CDR3 consists of 16 residues. CDR3 in amino acids: CASSTRGQGPNTEAFF. CDR3 coding DNA: TGTGCCAGTAGTACCAGGGGACAGGGACCGAACACTGAAGCTTTCTTT.

In its sample, this clone is medium-sized (0.01 to 0.1%). The CDR3 DNA reads as TGTGCCAGTAGTGTACCAGGCAATCAGCCCCAGCATTTT. It translates to CASSVPGNQPQHF. V is TRBV19 and J is TRBJ1-5; D gene ambiguous. Trimming cost V 5 bases and J 2 bases, with 7 bases left between them. In germline, CDR1 is LNHDA, CDR2 SQIVND (reference sequence). The CDR3 spans 13 residues.

This clone was counted once. The rearrangement uses TRBV9 and TRBJ1-2; 8 positions agree with TRBD1. This CDR3 comprises 14 residues. CDR1 and CDR2 (germline): SGDLS, YYNGEE. Germline trimming cut 3 bases from V and 4 bases from J; bases unmatched to any gene: 5. This CDR3 is CASSARGRSYGYTF. In nucleotides, the CDR3 is TGTGCCAGCAGCGCCAGGGGGCGCAGCTATGGCTACACCTTC. The full variable domain, in which reference TRBV9 and TRBJ1-2 provide the parts outside the CDR3, is DSGVTQTPKHLITATGQRVTLRCSPRSGDLSVYWYQQSLDQGLQFLIQYYNGEERAKGNILERFSAQQFPDLHSELNLSSLELGDSALYFCASSARGRSYGYTFGSGTRLTVV.

This chain links TRBV18 with TRBJ1-2; 10 nucleotides agree with TRBD1. This CDR3 is 17 amino acids long. Germline loops: CDR1 KGHSH, CDR2 LQKENI. V trimming: 3 bases; J trimming: 1 base; junction bases outside the gene matches: 8. The CDR3 DNA reads TGTGCCAGCTCACCCGAGGACAGGGGGAGGAGTAACTATGGCTACACCTTC. It codes for CASSPEDRGRSNYGYTF.

As DNA, the CDR3 is TGTGCCAGCAGGTACCTTGGGGACAGGGGGTCCTACGAGCAGTACTTC. Protein sequence: CASRYLGDRGSYEQYF. The gene calls are TRBV6-5 and TRBJ2-7, with 11 positions matching TRBD1. J gave up 1 base and V 6 bases, and 8 bases lay outside the gene matches. CDR1 and CDR2 (germline): MNHEY, SVGAGI. The CDR3 consists of 16 residues.

This clone was counted only a few times. The chain has TRBV6-5 and TRBJ1-1; D is unresolved. Trimming removed 4 bases at V and 5 bases at J, with 14 bases between. Per the germline V gene, CDR1 is MNHEY and CDR2 is SVGAGI. This CDR3 is built from 14 residues. CDR3 loop: CASSFGPLGTEAFF. CDR3 sequence (DNA): TGTGCCAGCAGTTTTGGGCCGTTGGGGACTGAAGCTTTCTTT.

This clone has only one observation. This sequence joins TRBV2 and TRBJ2-1, with a possible D match to TRBD1 (5 bases). V dropped 4 bases and J dropped 10 bases, with 11 bases sitting between them. The CDR3 totals 12 residues. CDR1 and CDR2 from the germline V gene are SNHLY and FYNNEI. CDR3 sequence (DNA): TGTGCCAGCAGTGGGCAAGGGGAAGAGCAGTTCTTC. Amino acids: CASSGQGEEQFF.

The chain carries TRBV5-1 and TRBJ1-1, with D maybe TRBD1 (6 bases). The CDR3 has 14 amino acids. Trimming pared 4 bases from V and 1 base from J, leaving 11 bases between. CDR1 and CDR2 (germline): SGHRS, YFSETQ. CDR3 amino acids: CASSPSGQNTEAFF. The CDR3 DNA reads TGCGCCAGCAGCCCCTCGGGACAGAACACTGAAGCTTTCTTT. Combining the CDR3 with reference TRBV5-1 and TRBJ1-1 gives the whole variable domain KAGVTQTPRYLIKTRGQQVTLSCSPISGHRSVSWYQQTPGQGLQFLFEYFSETQRNKGNFPGRFSGRQFSNSRSEMNVSTLELGDSALYLCASSPSGQNTEAFFGQGTRLTVV.

V usage is TRBV7-9 and J usage is TRBJ1-1, with TRBD1 matching over 8 bases. The junction had 5 bases not matched to a gene; V was cut back by 5 bases and J by 0 bases. This CDR3 has 15 amino acids. From germline, CDR1 is SEHNR and CDR2 FQNEAQ (reference sequence). CDR3 region: CASSTTGGLNTEAFF. The CDR3 DNA follows: TGTGCCAGCAGCACAACAGGGGGTTTGAACACTGAAGCTTTCTTT.

CDR3 nucleotide sequence: TGTGCCAGCAGCTTGACAGATCCCAATTCACCCCTCCACTTT. This sequence encodes CASSLTDPNSPLHF. The chain combines TRBV5-5 with TRBJ1-6; D is uncertain. V lost 1 base, J lost 7 bases, and 9 bases lay in between. The CDR3 loop spans 14 amino acids. Germline CDR1 and CDR2: SGHKS and YYEKEE (reference sequence).

V and J are TRBV19 and TRBJ2-7; the match to TRBD2 covers 7 bases. The CDR3 spans 15 residues. Germline assignment: CDR1 LNHDA and CDR2 SQIVND (reference sequence). V lost 5 bases to trimming and J lost 2 bases; unmatched junction nucleotides: 9. CDR3 DNA sequence: TGTGCCAGTAGTGCCTCGCGGGGGAAGACCTACGAGCAGTACTTC. This codes for CASSASRGKTYEQYF.

The chain combines TRBV2 with TRBJ1-5, with D uncertain. The CDR3 sequence is 14 residues long. The V end was cut by 4 bases, the J end by 4 bases, with 11 bases between. Germline CDR1 and CDR2: SNHLY and FYNNEI. The CDR3 loop is CASSVPSSNQPQHF. CDR3 nucleotides: TGTGCCAGCAGTGTCCCGAGCTCTAATCAGCCCCAGCATTTT.

The V gene is TRBV5-1, the J gene TRBJ2-4, with D perhaps TRBD1 or TRBD2 (5 bases each). The germline V gene encodes CDR1 SGHRS and CDR2 YFSETQ. The CDR3 runs 17 residues. V was trimmed by 4 bases and J by 0 bases, leaving 17 bases between them. CDR3 sequence: CASSRGGLELAKNIQYF. CDR3 sequence (DNA): TGCGCCAGCAGCCGGGGCGGGCTTGAACTAGCCAAAAACATTCAGTACTTC.

V and J are TRBV15 and TRBJ1-5; D not resolved. CDR3 size: 19 residues. Trimming removed 0 bases from V and 2 bases from J, with 20 bases in between. CDR1 and CDR2 from the germline V gene are LNHNV and YYDKDF (reference sequence). The CDR3 DNA reads as TGTGCCACCAGCAGAGATATTCTCGGAAGAGACGATGGCAATCAGCCCCAGCATTTT. Amino acids: CATSRDILGRDDGNQPQHF.

V is TRBV5-5 and J is TRBJ2-7, with D possibly matching TRBD2 (5 bases). V gave up 4 bases and J gave up 3 bases, with 14 bases separating them. The germline V gene encodes CDR1 SGHKS and CDR2 YYEKEE (reference sequence). The length of the CDR3 is 14 residues. CDR3 region: CASSGGPKGYEQYF. The CDR3 DNA is TGTGCCAGCAGCGGAGGCCCAAAGGGCTACGAGCAGTACTTC.

This chain uses TRBV5-1 with TRBJ1-4; possible D gene TRBD1, 5 bases. CDR1 is SGHRS and CDR2 is YFSETQ in the germline V gene. This CDR3 comprises 18 residues. Trimming cost V 5 bases and J 4 bases, with 24 bases left between them. The CDR3 loop reads CASRVGPARDALNEKLFF. In DNA form, the CDR3 reads TGCGCCAGCAGGGTGGGGCCGGCCCGGGACGCCCTTAATGAAAAACTGTTTTTT.

V usage is TRBV19 and J usage is TRBJ1-5; no firm D call. The germline CDR1 and CDR2 sequences are LNHDA and SQIVND (reference sequence). Trimming took off 3 bases at V and 9 bases at J, with 9 bases between the two ends. The CDR3 is 12 amino acids. The CDR3 spells CASSIVDRPQHF. The CDR3 bases are TGTGCCAGTAGTATTGTAGATCGGCCCCAGCATTTT.

This clone was found a few times. V is TRBV6-5 and J is TRBJ2-3; 8 positions match TRBD1. Per germline, CDR1 MNHEY and CDR2 SVGAGI. The V and J ends lost 8 bases and 2 bases, in that order; junction bases with no gene match: 6. The length of the CDR3 is 14 residues. The CDR3 DNA reads as TGTGCCAGCGCCCAGGGGGCTTACACAGATACGCAGTATTTT. This encodes CASAQGAYTDTQYF.

The chain combines TRBV5-6 with TRBJ2-2; D may correspond to TRBD1 or TRBD2 (5 bases each). Between the trimmed V and J ends, which lost 2 bases and 5 bases, there was a span of 13 bases. Germline V gives CDR1 SGHDT, CDR2 YYEEEE. The CDR3 is 15 amino acids. This CDR3 is CASSFSGSPTGELFF. In DNA, the CDR3 is TGTGCCAGCAGCTTCTCAGGGAGTCCAACCGGGGAGCTGTTTTTT.

This chain connects TRBV19 to TRBJ2-1, with 8 bases matching TRBD1. V gave up 6 bases and J gave up 6 bases; unmatched junction bases: 10. The CDR3 is 15 residues long. Germline assignment: CDR1 LNHDA and CDR2 SQIVND (reference sequence). The CDR3 reads CASRRTGFFINEQFF. CDR3 nucleotide sequence: TGTGCCAGTAGAAGGACAGGGTTCTTTATCAATGAGCAGTTCTTC.

V is TRBV5-4 and J is TRBJ1-3, with 8 bases aligning to TRBD1. The CDR3 totals 15 residues. The junction had 3 bases not matched to a gene; V was cut back by 4 bases and J by 0 bases. Germline-derived CDR1 and CDR2 are SGHNT and YYREEE (reference sequence). The CDR3 bases are TGTGCCAGCAGCCGCGGACAGGGCTCTGGAAACACCATATATTTT. Its protein is CASSRGQGSGNTIYF.

The chain is built from TRBV7-2 and TRBJ1-5, with a possible D match to TRBD1 (5 bases). Germline V lookup: CDR1 SGHTA, CDR2 FQGNSA. Trimming took 5 bases from V and 3 from J, leaving 17 bases between them. The CDR3 runs to 16 residues. CDR3 sequence reads: CASSLSPGRNNQPQHF. Here the CDR3 DNA reads TGTGCCAGCAGCCTAAGTCCGGGACGGAACAATCAGCCCCAGCATTTT.

J is TRBJ1-4 and V is TRBV2, with 8 bases aligning to TRBD1. This CDR3 region has 17 residues. Germline V CDR1 and CDR2: SNHLY, FYNNEI. J gave up 3 bases and V 4 bases, and 10 bases lay outside the gene matches. This CDR3 reads CASSGTGHVAANEKLFF. The CDR3, as DNA: TGTGCCAGCAGTGGGACAGGGCATGTCGCGGCTAATGAAAAACTGTTTTTT. The entire variable domain, with the rest obtained from reference TRBV2 and TRBJ1-4, is as follows: EPEVTQTPSHQVTQMGQEVILRCVPISNHLYFYWYRQILGQKVEFLVSFYNNEISEKSEIFDDQFSVERPDGSNFTLKIRSTKLEDSAMYFCASSGTGHVAANEKLFFGSGTQLSVL.

The chain employs TRBV6-1 and TRBJ2-3; 10 bases are shared with TRBD1. Germline assignment: CDR1 MNHNS and CDR2 SASEGT. V trimming: 5 bases; J trimming: 6 bases; junction bases outside the gene matches: 5. The CDR3 runs to 14 residues. CDR3 protein: CASSLDRGKDTQYF. The CDR3 nucleotides read TGTGCCAGCAGTCTGGACAGGGGGAAGGATACGCAGTATTTT.